This T cell receptor (beta chain) emerged from a study of monozygotic twins with inflammatory bowel disease. Nested amplification of TCRalpha and TCRbeta cDNA involved two PCRs of approximately 16 and 10 cycles. TCRdb reprocessed the 5' RACE reads; each CDR3 protein has one entry and no DNA is given. The listing contains approximately 380,000 distinct CDR3 sequences. This CDR3 region has 12 residues. Germline V gene sequence: CDR1 DFQATT, CDR2 SNEGSKA (reference sequence). The sequence derives from a human donor with ulcerative colitis or Crohn's disease, or a healthy co-twin of an affected twin (not recorded which). The V gene is TRBV20-1, the J gene TRBJ1-2. Source material: blood. The CDR3 here is CSASQANYGYTF.